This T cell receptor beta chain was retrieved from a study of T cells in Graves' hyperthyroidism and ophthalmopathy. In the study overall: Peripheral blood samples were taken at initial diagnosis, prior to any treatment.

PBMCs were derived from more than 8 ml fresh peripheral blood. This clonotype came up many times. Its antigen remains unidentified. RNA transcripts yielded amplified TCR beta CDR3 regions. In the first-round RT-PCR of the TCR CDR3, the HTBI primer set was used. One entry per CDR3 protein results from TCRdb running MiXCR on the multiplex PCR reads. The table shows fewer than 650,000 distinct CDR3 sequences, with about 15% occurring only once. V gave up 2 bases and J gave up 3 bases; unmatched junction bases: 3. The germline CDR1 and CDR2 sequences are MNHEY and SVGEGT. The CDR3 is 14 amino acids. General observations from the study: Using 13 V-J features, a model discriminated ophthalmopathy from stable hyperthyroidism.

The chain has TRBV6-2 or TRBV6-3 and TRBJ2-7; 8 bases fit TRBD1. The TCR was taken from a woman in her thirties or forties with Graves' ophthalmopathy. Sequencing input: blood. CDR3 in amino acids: CASSYLTGGYEQYF. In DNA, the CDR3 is TGTGCCAGCAGTTACCTTACAGGGGGCTACGAGCAGTACTTC.